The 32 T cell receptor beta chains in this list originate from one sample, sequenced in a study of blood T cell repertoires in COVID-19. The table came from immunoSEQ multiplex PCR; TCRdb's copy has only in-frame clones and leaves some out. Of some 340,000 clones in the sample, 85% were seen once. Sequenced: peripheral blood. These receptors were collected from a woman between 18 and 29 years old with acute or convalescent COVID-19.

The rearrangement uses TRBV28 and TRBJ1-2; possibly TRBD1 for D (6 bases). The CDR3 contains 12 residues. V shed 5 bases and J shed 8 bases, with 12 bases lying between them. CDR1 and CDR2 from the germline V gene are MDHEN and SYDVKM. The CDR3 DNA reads TGTGCCAGCAGTATCACAGGGCGCGGCTACACCTTC. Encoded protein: CASSITGRGYTF.

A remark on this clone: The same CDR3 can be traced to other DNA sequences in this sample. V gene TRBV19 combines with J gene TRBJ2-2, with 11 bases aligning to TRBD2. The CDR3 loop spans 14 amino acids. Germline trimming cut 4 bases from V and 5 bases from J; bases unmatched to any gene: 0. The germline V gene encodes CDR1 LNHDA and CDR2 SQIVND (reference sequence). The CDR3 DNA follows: TGTGCCAGTAGTAGGACTAGCGGGACCGGGGAGCTGTTTTTT. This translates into CASSRTSGTGELFF.

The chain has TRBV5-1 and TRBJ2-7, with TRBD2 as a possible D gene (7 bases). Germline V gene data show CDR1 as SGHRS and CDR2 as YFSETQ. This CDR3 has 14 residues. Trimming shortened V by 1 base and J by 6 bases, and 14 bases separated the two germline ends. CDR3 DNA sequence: TGCGCCAGCAGCTTGTGGGAGGGAGGGGGCGAGCAGTACTTC. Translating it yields CASSLWEGGGEQYF.

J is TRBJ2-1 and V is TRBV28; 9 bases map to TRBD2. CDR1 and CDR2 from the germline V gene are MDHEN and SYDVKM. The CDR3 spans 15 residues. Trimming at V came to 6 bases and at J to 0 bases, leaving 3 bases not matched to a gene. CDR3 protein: CASSSGLASYNEQFF. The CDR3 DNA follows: TGTGCCAGCAGCTCGGGACTAGCCTCCTACAATGAGCAGTTCTTC.

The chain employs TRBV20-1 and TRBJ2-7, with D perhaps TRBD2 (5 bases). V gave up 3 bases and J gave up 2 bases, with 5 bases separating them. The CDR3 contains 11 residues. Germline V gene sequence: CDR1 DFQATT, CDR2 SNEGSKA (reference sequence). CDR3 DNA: TGCAGTGCTAGCGGGACCTACGAGCAGTACTTC. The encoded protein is CSASGTYEQYF.

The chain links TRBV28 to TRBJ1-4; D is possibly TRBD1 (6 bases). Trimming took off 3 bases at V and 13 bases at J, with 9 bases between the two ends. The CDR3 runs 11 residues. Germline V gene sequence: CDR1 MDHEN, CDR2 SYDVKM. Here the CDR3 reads CASSLKGGLFF. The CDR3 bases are TGTGCCAGCAGTTTGAAAGGGGGACTGTTTTTT.

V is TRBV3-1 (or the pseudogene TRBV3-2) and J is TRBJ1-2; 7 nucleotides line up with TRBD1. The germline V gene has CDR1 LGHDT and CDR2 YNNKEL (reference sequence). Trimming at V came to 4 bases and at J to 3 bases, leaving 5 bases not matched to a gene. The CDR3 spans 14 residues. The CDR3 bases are TGTGCCAGCAGCCGAGAGACAGGGCACTATGGCTACACCTTC. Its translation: CASSRETGHYGYTF.

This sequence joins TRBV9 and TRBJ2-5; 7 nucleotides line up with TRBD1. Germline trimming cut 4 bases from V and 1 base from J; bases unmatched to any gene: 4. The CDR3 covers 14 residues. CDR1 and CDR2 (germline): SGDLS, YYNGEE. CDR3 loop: CASSYGTAQETQYF. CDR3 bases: TGTGCCAGCAGCTACGGGACAGCCCAAGAGACCCAGTACTTC.

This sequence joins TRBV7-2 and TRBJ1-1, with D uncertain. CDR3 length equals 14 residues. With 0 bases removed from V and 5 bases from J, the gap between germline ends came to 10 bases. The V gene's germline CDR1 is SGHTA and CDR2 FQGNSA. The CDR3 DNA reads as TGTGCCAGCAGCTTAGCGAGGATTCAGACTGAAGCTTTCTTT. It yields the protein CASSLARIQTEAFF.

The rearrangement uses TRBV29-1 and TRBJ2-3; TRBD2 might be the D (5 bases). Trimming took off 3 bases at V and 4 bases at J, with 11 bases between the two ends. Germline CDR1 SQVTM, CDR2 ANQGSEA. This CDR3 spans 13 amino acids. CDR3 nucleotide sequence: TGCAGCGTTGAGGGAGCCCCCGCAGATACGCAGTATTTT. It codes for CSVEGAPADTQYF.

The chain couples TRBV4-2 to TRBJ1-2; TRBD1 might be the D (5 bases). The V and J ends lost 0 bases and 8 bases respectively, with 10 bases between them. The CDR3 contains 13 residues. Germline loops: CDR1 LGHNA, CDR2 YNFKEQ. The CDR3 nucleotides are TGTGCCAGCAGCCAAGATTGGGGGGAGGGCTACACCTTC. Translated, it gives CASSQDWGEGYTF.

This CDR3 reads CASSLNLAQSYEQYF. CDR3 nucleotides: TGTGCCAGCAGTTTAAATCTGGCTCAATCCTACGAGCAGTACTTC. The chain recombines TRBV27 with TRBJ2-7; D is undetermined. Germline assignment: CDR1 MNHEY and CDR2 SMNVEV (reference sequence). The CDR3 is 15 amino acids. The ends were cut back, 2 bases at V and 1 base at J, with 12 bases in the middle.

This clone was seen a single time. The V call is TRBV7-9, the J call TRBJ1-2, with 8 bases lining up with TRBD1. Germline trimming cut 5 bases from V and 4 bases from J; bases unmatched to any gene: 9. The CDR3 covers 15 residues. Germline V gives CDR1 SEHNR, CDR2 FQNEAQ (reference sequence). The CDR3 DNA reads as TGTGCCAGCAGCGGACAGGGTGAGGGAACCTATGGCTACACCTTC. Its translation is CASSGQGEGTYGYTF.

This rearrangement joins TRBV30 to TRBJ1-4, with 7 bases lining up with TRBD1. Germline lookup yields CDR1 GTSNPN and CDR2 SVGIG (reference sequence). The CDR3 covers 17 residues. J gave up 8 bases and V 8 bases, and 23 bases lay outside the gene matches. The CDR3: CAGGGGRGSARVEKLFF. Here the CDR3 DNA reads TGTGCCGGAGGGGGCGGCAGGGGAAGTGCCAGGGTCGAAAAACTGTTTTTT.

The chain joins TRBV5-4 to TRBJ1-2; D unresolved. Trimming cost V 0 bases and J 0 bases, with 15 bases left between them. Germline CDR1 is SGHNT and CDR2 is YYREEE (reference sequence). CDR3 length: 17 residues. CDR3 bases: TGTGCCAGCAGCTTGGGGTCCGCGGAGATCGCTAACTATGGCTACACCTTC. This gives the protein CASSLGSAEIANYGYTF.

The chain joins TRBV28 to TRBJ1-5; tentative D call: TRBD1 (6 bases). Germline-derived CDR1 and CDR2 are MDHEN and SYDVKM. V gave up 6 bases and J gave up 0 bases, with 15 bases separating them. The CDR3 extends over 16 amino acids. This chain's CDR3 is CASRSWDINSNQPQHF. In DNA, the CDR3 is TGTGCCAGCAGATCCTGGGACATTAATAGCAATCAGCCCCAGCATTTT. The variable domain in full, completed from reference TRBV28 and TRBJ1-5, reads DVKVTQSSRYLVKRTGEKVFLECVQDMDHENMFWYRQDPGLGLRLIYFSYDVKMKEKGDIPEGYSVSREKKERFSLILESASTNQTSMYLCASRSWDINSNQPQHFGDGTRLSIL.

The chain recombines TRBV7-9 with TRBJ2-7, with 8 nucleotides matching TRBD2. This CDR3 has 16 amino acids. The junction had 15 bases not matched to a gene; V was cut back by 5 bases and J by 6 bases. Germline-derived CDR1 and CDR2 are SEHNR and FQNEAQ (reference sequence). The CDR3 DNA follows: TGTGCCAGCAGCGCCGATTCGGGACTAGAGGTTAGCGAGCAGTACTTC. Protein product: CASSADSGLEVSEQYF.

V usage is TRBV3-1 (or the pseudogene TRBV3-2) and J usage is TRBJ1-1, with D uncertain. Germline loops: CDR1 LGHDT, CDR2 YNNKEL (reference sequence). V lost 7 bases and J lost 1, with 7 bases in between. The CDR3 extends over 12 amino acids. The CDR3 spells CASTEGNTEAFF. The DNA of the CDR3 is TGTGCCAGCACGGAGGGGAACACTGAAGCTTTCTTT.

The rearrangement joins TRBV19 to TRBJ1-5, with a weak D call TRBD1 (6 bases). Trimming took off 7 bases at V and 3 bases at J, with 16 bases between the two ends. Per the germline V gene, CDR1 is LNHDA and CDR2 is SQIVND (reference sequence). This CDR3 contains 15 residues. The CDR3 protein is CASKWGHGPNQPQHF. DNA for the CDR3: TGTGCCAGTAAATGGGGACACGGGCCCAATCAGCCCCAGCATTTT.

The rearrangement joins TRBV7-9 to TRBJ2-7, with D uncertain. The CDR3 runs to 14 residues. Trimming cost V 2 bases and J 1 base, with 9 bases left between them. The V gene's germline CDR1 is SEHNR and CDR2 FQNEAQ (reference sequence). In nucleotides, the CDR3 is TGTGCCAGCAGCTTATCAACAGAGTCCTACGAGCAGTACTTC. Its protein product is CASSLSTESYEQYF.

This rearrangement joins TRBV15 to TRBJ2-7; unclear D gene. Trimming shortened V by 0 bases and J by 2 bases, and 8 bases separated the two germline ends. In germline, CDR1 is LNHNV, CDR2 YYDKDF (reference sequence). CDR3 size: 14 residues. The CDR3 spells CATSRDAGTYEQYF. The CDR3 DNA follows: TGTGCCACCAGCAGAGATGCAGGAACCTACGAGCAGTACTTC.

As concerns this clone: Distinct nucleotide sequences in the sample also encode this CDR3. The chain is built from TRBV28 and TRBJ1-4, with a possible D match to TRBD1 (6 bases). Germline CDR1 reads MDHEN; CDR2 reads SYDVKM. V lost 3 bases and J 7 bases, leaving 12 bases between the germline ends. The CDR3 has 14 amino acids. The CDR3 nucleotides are TGTGCCAGCAGTTTGTCTGGGGGCAGTGAAAAACTGTTTTTT. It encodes CASSLSGGSEKLFF.

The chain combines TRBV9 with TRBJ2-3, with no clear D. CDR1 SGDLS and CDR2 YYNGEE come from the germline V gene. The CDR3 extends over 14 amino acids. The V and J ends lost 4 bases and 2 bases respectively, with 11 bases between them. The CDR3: CASSRSGTTDTQYF. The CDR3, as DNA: TGTGCCAGCAGCAGGTCGGGTACCACAGATACGCAGTATTTT.

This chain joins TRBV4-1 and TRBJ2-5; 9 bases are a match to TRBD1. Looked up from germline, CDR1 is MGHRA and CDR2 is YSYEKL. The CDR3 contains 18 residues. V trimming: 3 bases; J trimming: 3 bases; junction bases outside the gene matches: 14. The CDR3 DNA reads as TGCGCCAGCAGCCACACCTTTCCCGGGACAGGGATCGAAGAGACCCAGTACTTC. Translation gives CASSHTFPGTGIEETQYF.

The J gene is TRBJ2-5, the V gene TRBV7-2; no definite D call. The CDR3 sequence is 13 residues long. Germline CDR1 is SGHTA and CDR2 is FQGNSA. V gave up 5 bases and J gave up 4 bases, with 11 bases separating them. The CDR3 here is CASSPWRGETQYF. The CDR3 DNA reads TGTGCCAGCAGCCCTTGGCGCGGAGAGACCCAGTACTTC.

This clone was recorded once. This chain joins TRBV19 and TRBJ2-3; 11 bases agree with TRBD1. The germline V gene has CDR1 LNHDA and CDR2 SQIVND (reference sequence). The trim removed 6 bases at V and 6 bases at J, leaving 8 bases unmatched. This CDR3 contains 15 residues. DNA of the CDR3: TGTGCCAGTAGCCGGACAGGGGACAGGGGGGATACGCAGTATTTT. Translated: CASSRTGDRGDTQYF.

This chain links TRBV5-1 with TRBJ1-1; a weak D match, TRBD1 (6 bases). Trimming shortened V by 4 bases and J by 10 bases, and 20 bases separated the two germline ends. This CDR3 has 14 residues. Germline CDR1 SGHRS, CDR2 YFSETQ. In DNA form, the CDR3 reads TGCGCCAGCAGCCCGGGGGGGGCGCGGAATGTAGCTTTCTTT. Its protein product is CASSPGGARNVAFF.

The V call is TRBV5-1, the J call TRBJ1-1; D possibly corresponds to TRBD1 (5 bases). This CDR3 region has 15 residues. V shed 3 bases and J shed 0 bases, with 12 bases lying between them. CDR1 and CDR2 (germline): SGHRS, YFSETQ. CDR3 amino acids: CASSSATDLNTEAFF. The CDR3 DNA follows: TGCGCCAGCAGCTCGGCGACAGATTTGAACACTGAAGCTTTCTTT. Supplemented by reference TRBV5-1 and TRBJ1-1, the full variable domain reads KAGVTQTPRYLIKTRGQQVTLSCSPISGHRSVSWYQQTPGQGLQFLFEYFSETQRNKGNFPGRFSGRQFSNSRSEMNVSTLELGDSALYLCASSSATDLNTEAFFGQGTRLTVV.

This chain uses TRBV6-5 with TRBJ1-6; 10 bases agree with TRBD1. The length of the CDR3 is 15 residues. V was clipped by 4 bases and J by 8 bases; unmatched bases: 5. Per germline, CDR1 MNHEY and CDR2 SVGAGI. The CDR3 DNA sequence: TGTGCCAGCAGTTTATCGGGACAGGGGTATTCACCCCTCCACTTT. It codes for CASSLSGQGYSPLHF.

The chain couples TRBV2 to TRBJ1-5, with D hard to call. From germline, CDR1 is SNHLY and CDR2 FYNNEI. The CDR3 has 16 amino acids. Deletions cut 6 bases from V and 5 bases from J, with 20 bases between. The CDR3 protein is CASRWLGGSPDQPQHF. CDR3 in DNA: TGTGCCAGCAGGTGGCTTGGCGGCTCCCCCGATCAGCCCCAGCATTTT. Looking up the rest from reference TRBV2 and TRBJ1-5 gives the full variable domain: EPEVTQTPSHQVTQMGQEVILRCVPISNHLYFYWYRQILGQKVEFLVSFYNNEISEKSEIFDDQFSVERPDGSNFTLKIRSTKLEDSAMYFCASRWLGGSPDQPQHFGDGTRLSIL.

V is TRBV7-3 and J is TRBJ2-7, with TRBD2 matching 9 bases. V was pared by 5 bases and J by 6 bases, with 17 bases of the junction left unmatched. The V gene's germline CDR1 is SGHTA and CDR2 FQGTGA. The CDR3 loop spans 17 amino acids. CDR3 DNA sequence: TGTGCCAGCAGCCCGGAGGGCGGGAGGGCCCCGGCGGGCGAGCAGTACTTC. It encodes CASSPEGGRAPAGEQYF.

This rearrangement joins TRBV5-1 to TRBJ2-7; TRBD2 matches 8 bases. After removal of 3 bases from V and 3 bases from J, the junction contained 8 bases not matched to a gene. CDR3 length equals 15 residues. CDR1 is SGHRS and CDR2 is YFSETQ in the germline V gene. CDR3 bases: TGCGCCAGCAGCTCGGTGCCGGGAGGGAACTACGAGCAGTACTTC. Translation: CASSSVPGGNYEQYF.